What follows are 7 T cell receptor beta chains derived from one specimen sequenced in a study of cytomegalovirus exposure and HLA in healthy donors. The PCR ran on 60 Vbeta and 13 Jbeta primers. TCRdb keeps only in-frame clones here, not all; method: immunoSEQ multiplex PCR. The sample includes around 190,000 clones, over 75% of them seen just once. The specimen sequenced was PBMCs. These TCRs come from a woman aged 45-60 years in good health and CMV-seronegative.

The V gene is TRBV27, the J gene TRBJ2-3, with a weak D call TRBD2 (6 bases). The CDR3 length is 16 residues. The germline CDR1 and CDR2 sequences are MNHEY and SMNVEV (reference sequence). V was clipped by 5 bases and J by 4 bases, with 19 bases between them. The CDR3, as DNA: TGTGCCAGCAGTCCCCTCCGCGATTCGGGAGCAGATACGCAGTATTTT. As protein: CASSPLRDSGADTQYF.

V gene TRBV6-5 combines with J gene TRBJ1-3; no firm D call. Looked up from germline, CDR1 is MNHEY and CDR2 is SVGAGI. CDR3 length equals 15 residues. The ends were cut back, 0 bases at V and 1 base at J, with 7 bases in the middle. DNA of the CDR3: TGTGCCAGCAGTTACTCGGCAGGTTCTGGAAACACCATATATTTT. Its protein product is CASSYSAGSGNTIYF.

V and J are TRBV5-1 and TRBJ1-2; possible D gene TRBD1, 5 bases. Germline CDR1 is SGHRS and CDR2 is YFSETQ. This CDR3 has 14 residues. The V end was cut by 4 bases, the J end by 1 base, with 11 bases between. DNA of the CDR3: TGCGCCAGCAGCCGCCGACAGCTTAACTATGGCTACACCTTC. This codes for CASSRRQLNYGYTF.

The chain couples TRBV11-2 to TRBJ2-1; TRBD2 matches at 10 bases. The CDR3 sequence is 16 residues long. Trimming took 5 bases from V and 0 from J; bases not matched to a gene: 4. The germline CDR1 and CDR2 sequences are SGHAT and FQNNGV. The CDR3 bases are TGTGCCAGCAGCGCCTCTAGCGGGAGCTCCTACAATGAGCAGTTCTTC. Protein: CASSASSGSSYNEQFF.

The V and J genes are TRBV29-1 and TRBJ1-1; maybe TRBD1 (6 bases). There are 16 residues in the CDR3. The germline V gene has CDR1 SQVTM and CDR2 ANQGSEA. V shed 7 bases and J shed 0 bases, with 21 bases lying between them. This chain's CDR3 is CSAKGHLNSMNTEAFF. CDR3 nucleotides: TGCAGCGCAAAGGGACACCTAAATTCCATGAACACTGAAGCTTTCTTT.

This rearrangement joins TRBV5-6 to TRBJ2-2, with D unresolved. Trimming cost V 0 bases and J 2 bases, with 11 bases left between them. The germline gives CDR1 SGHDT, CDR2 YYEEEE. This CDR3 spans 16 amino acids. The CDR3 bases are TGTGCCAGCAGCTTGGCCATCTATGGTAACACCGGGGAGCTGTTTTTT. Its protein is CASSLAIYGNTGELFF.

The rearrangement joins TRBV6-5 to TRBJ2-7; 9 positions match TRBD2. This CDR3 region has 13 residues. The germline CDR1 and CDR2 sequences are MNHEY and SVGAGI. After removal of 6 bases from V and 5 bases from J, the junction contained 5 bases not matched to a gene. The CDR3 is CASSSSGRNEQYF. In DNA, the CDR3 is TGTGCCAGCAGCTCAAGCGGGAGGAACGAGCAGTACTTC.